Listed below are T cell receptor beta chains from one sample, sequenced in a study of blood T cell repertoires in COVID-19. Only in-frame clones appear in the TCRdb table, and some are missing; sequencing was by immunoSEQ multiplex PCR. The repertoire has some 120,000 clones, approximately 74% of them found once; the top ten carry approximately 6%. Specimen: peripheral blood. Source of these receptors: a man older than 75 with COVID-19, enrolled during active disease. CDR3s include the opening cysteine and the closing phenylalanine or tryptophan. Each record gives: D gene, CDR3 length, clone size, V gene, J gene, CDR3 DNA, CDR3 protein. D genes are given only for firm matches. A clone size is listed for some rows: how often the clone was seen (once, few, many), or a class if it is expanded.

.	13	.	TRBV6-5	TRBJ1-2	TGTGCCAGCAGTTACGACATATACTATGGCTACACCTTC	CASSYDIYYGYTF
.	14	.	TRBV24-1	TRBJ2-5	TGTGCCACCAGTGATTGGAGGGACCAAGAGACCCAGTACTTC	CATSDWRDQETQYF
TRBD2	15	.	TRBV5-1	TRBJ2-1	TGCGCCAGTAAGGAAGGGACTAGCCTCTACAATGAGCAGTTCTTC	CASKEGTSLYNEQFF
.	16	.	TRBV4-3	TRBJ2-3	TGCGCCAGCAGCCAAGATATAAGTACTAGCACAGATACGCAGTATTTT	CASSQDISTSTDTQYF
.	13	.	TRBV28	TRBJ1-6	TGTGCCAGCAGTTTAGGGCACAGGGCACCCCTCCACTTT	CASSLGHRAPLHF
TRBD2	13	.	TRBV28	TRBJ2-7	TGTGCCAGCAGCCTAGCGGGAGGCTACGAGCAGTACTTC	CASSLAGGYEQYF
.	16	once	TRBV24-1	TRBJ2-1	TGTGCCACCAGTGACCTGCCCGACAGGACCCACAATGAGCAGTTCTTC	CATSDLPDRTHNEQFF
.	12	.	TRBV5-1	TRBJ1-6	TGCGCCAGCAGTGCCAGCGGTTGGCCCCTCCACTTT	CASSASGWPLHF
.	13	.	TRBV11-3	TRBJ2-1	TGTGCCAGCAGCATCGGGACTCGGAATGAGCAGTTCTTC	CASSIGTRNEQFF
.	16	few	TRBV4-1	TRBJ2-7	TGCGCCAGCAGCCGAGGAGACCGATCGGCCGGCAACGAGCAGTACTTC	CASSRGDRSAGNEQYF
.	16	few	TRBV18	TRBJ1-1	TGTGCCAGCTCACCCCTCCCTGACACCCGGGGCACTGAAGCTTTCTTT	CASSPLPDTRGTEAFF
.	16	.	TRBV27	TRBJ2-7	TGTGCCAGCAGTTTAAGCCCCCGGACTACGTACTACGAGCAGTACTTC	CASSLSPRTTYYEQYF
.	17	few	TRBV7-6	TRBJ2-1	TGTGCCAGCAGCGCAGGGCCCTACAGCCAAAGATTCAATGAGCAGTTCTTC	CASSAGPYSQRFNEQFF
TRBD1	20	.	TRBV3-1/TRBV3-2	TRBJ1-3	TGTGCCAGCAGCCGTCGGTTACAGGGGAACGTATTGAGCTCTGGAAACACCATATATTTT	CASSRRLQGNVLSSGNTIYF
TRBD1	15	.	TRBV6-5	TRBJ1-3	TGTGCCAGCAGAGATGCAGGGGGCTCCGGAAACACCATATATTTT	CASRDAGGSGNTIYF
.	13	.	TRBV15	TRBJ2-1	TGTGCCACCAGCGGGGCAGACTACAATGAGCAGTTCTTC	CATSGADYNEQFF
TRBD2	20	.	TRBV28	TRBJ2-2	TGTGCCAGCAGTTCCCTAGTCCCGGGACTAGCGGGAGGGAACACCGGGGAGCTGTTTTTT	CASSSLVPGLAGGNTGELFF
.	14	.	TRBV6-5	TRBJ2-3	TGTGCCACCCAACAGGGGGGGGCCACAGATACGCAGTATTTT	CATQQGGATDTQYF
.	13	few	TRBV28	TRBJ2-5	TGTGCCAGCAGTTTTCAGGGGGGAGAGACCCAGTACTTC	CASSFQGGETQYF
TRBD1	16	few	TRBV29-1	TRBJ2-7	TGCAGCGTTGTTGAAGAAGGGACAGGACGTTCCTACGAGCAGTACTTC	CSVVEEGTGRSYEQYF
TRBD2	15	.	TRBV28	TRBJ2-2	TGTGCCAGCAGTTTACTAGCGGGGGACACCGGGGAGCTGTTTTTT	CASSLLAGDTGELFF
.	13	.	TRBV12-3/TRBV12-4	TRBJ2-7	TGTGCCAGCAGTTTCGACCCCAGGTACGAGCAGTACTTC	CASSFDPRYEQYF
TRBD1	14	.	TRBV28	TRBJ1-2	TGTGCCAGCAGCCCTGACAGGGGGCCCTATGGCTACACCTTC	CASSPDRGPYGYTF
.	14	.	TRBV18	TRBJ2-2	TGTGCCAGCTCACCGGCAGGTTTGGCCGGGGAGCTGTTTTTT	CASSPAGLAGELFF
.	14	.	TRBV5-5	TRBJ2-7	TGTGCCAGCAGCTTGACGGGGGTAGCCTACGAGCAGTACTTC	CASSLTGVAYEQYF
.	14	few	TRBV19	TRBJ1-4	TGTGCCAGTAGTATGACAGTGTATAATGAAAAACTGTTTTTT	CASSMTVYNEKLFF
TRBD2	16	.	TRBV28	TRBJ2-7	TGTGCCAGCAGTTTGTACCCTAGCGGGAGGGGGTACGAGCAGTACTTC	CASSLYPSGRGYEQYF
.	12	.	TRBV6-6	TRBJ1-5	TGTGCCAGCAGTTACTCACTGAGGCCCCAGCATTTT	CASSYSLRPQHF
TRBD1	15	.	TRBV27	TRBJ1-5	TGTGCCAGCAGCACGACAGGGATGGGCAATCAGCCCCAGCATTTT	CASSTTGMGNQPQHF
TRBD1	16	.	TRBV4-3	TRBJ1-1	TGCGCCAGCAGCCTTGATCATCAGGGGGGTGGCACTGAAGCTTTCTTT	CASSLDHQGGGTEAFF
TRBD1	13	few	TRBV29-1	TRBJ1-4	TGCAGCGTTGAAAAAGGGGGCTTTGAAAAACTGTTTTTT	CSVEKGGFEKLFF
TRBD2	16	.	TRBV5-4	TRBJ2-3	TGTGCCAGCAGCTTAGGACTAGCGGGAGGTACAGATACGCAGTATTTT	CASSLGLAGGTDTQYF
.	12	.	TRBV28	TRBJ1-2	TGTGCCAGCAGTTTCCAGGGACTTGGCTACACCTTC	CASSFQGLGYTF
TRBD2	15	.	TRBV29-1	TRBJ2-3	TGCAGCGTCGGGACAACTACTAGCGGGACTGATACGCAGTATTTT	CSVGTTTSGTDTQYF
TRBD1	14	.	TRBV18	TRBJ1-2	TGTGCCAGCTCACCTGATACAGGGGAGAAAGGCTACACCTTC	CASSPDTGEKGYTF
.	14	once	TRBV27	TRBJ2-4	TGTGCCAGCAGTTTGGGCGGGATTAGGAACATTCAGTACTTC	CASSLGGIRNIQYF
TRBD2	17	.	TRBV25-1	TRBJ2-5	TGTGCCAGCACCAACCGGGAGGGCTTCGGTTACCAAGAGACCCAGTACTTC	CASTNREGFGYQETQYF
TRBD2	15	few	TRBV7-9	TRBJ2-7	TGTGCCAGCAGCTTAGAAGGACTAGCAGTCTACGAGCAGTACTTC	CASSLEGLAVYEQYF
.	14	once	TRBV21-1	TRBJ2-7	TGTGCCAGCAGCAAAGGGGGCAGGACCTACGAGCAGTACTTC	CASSKGGRTYEQYF
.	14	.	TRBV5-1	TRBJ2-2	TGCGCCAGCCAAGCGGGCCCGAACACCGGGGAGCTGTTTTTT	CASQAGPNTGELFF
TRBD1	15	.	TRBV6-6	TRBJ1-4	TGTGCCAGCAGTCAACAGGGGACGGCTAATGAAAAACTGTTTTTT	CASSQQGTANEKLFF
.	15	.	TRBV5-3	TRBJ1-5	TGTGCCAGAAGCTTGGCACGGAGAGGCAATCAGCCCCAGCATTTT	CARSLARRGNQPQHF
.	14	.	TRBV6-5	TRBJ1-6	TGTGCCAGCAGCCCCATGCAGGGTAATTCACCCCTCCACTTT	CASSPMQGNSPLHF